These 3 T cell receptor beta chains share one sample of origin, sequenced in a study of T cell clonotyping in hematopoietic cell transplantation (dated by TCRdb to about 2021). The library came from the immunoSEQ multiplex PCR assay. TCRdb carries this immuneACCESS record with in-frame sequences only. Its versions omit some clonotypes, under half of them owing to an unresolved V gene in the studies checked, with the rest unexplained. This sample is represented by around 40,000 clones; 90% to 95% of them were singletons. The ten top clones hold roughly 1.6% of the sample. Interpreted using the paper, the time point label stands for: recipient sample about 28 days before transplant, after cytoreduction. Sequencing used peripheral blood mononuclear cells, obtained before stem cell transplant. These receptors all come from a man aged 40-49 years with chronic myeloid leukemia. Some clones in this sample may be carry-over from other donors' samples.

V and J are TRBV9 and TRBJ1-2; maybe TRBD1 (5 bases). The CDR3 is 11 amino acids. The germline V gene encodes CDR1 SGDLS and CDR2 YYNGEE. The germline V and J ends were trimmed by 3 bases and 8 bases, with 8 bases remaining between them. CDR3 protein: CASSAGGGYTF. The CDR3 DNA follows: TGTGCCAGCAGCGCGGGGGGAGGCTACACCTTC.

This chain connects TRBV6-5 to TRBJ1-6; 9 nucleotides line up with TRBD1. Germline V gene data show CDR1 as MNHEY and CDR2 as SVGAGI. The CDR3 sequence is 14 residues long. V was clipped by 4 bases and J by 7 bases; unmatched bases: 2. CDR3 sequence reads: CASSWTGVNSPLHF. The CDR3 DNA reads TGTGCCAGCAGTTGGACAGGGGTCAATTCACCCCTCCACTTT.

This chain connects TRBV7-2 to TRBJ1-6; D unclear. The CDR3 extends over 14 amino acids. V lost 1 base and J lost 7, with 8 bases in between. Germline V gives CDR1 SGHTA, CDR2 FQGNSA. The CDR3 nucleotides are TGTGCCAGCAGCTTAGACCGGTTCAATTCACCCCTCCACTTT. Its protein is CASSLDRFNSPLHF.